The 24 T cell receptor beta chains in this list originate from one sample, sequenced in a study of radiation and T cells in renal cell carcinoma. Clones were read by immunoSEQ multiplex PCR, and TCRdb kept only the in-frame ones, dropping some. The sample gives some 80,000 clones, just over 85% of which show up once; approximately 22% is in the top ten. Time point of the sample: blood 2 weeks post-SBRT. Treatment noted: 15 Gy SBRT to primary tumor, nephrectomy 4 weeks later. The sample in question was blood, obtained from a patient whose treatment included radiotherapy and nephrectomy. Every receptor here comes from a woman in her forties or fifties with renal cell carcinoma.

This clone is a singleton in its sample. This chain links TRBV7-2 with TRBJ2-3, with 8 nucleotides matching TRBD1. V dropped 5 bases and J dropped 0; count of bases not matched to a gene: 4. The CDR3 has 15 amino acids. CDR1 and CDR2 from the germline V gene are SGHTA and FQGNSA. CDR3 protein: CASSRDRMSTDTQYF. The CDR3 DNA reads TGTGCCAGCAGCCGGGACAGGATGAGCACAGATACGCAGTATTTT.

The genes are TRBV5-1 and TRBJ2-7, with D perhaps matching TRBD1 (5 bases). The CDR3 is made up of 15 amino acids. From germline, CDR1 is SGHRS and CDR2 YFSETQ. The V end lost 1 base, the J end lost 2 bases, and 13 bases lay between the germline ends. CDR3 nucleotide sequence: TGCGCCAGCAGCTTGACCGGCCAGGGCCCCTACGAGCAGTACTTC. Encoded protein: CASSLTGQGPYEQYF.

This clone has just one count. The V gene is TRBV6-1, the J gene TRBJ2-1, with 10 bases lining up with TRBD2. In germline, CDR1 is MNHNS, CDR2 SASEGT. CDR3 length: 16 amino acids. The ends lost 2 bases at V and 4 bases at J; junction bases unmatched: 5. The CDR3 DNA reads TGTGCCAGCAGTGAACCGGGACTAGCGAGATACAATGAGCAGTTCTTC. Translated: CASSEPGLARYNEQFF.

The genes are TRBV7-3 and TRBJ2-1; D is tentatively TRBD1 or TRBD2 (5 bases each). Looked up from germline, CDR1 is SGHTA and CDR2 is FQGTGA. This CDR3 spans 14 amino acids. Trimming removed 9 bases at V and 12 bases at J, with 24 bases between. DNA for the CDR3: TGTGCCAGTGAACCGGGGACCGCCTTCGAGGCGCAGTTCTTC. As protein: CASEPGTAFEAQFF. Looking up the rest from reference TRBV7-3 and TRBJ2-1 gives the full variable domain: GAGVSQTPSNKVTEKGKYVELRCDPISGHTALYWYRQSLGQGPEFLIYFQGTGAADDSGLPNDRFFAVRPEGSVSTLKIQRTERGDSAVYLCASEPGTAFEAQFFGPGTRLTVL.

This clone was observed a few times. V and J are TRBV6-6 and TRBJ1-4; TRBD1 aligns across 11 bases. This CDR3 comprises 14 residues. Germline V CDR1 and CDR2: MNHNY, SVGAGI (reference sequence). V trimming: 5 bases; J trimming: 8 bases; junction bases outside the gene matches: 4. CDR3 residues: CASSHRDRGEKLFF. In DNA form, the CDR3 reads TGTGCCAGCAGTCACCGGGACAGGGGGGAAAAACTGTTTTTT.

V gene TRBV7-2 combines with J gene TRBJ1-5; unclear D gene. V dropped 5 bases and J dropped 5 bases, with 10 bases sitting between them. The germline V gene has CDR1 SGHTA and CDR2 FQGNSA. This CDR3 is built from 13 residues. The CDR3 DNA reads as TGTGCCAGCAGCACCCACAGAGATCAGCCCCAGCATTTT. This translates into CASSTHRDQPQHF.

CDR3 in amino acids: CASAKGNSVETQYF. The CDR3 DNA reads TGCGCCAGCGCAAAGGGGAACAGTGTAGAGACCCAGTACTTC. The V call is TRBV5-1, the J call TRBJ2-5; perhaps TRBD1 as D (5 bases). This CDR3 has 14 residues. Trimming removed 7 bases at V and 4 bases at J, with 17 bases between. Germline CDR1 reads SGHRS; CDR2 reads YFSETQ.

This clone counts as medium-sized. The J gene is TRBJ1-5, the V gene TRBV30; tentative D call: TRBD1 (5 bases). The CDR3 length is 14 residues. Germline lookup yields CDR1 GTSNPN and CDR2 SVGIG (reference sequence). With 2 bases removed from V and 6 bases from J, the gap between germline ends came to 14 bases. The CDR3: CAWSKMQGGQPQHF. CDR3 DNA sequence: TGTGCCTGGAGTAAAATGCAGGGTGGTCAGCCCCAGCATTTT. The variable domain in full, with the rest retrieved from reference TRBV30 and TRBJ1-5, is SQTIHQWPATLVQPVGSPLSLECTVEGTSNPNLYWYRQAAGRGLQLLFYSVGIGQISSEVPQNLSASRPQDRQFILSSKKLLLSDSGFYLCAWSKMQGGQPQHFGDGTRLSIL.

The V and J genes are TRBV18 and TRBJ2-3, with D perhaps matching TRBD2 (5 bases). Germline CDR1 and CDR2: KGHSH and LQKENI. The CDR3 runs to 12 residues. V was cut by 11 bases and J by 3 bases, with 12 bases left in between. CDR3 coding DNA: TGTGCCGGAGGAGCAGGAACAGATACGCAGTATTTT. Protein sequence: CAGGAGTDTQYF.

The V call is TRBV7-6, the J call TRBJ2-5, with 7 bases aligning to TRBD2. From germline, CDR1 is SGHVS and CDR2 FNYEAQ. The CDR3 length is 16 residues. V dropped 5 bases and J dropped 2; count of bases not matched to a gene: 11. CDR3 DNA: TGTGCCAGCAGCCAATTCAATGTGGGGGGGCAAGAGACCCAGTACTTC. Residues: CASSQFNVGGQETQYF.

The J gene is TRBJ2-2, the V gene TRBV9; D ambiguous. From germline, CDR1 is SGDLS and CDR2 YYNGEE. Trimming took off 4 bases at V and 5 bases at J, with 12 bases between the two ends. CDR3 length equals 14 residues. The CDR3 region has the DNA TGTGCCAGCAGCCCCCCAACGCCGACCGGGGAGCTGTTTTTT. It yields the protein CASSPPTPTGELFF. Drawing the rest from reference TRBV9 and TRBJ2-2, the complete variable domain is DSGVTQTPKHLITATGQRVTLRCSPRSGDLSVYWYQQSLDQGLQFLIQYYNGEERAKGNILERFSAQQFPDLHSELNLSSLELGDSALYFCASSPPTPTGELFFGEGSRLTVL.

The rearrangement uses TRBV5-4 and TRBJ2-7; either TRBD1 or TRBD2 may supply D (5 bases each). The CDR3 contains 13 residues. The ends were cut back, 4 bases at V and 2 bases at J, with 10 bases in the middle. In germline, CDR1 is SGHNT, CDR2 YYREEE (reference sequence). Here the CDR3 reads CASSGTLTYEQYF. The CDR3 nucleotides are TGTGCCAGCAGCGGGACGCTGACCTACGAGCAGTACTTC.

The CDR3 protein is CAISLQVDTEAFF. The CDR3 DNA follows: TGTGCCATCAGTCTACAGGTGGACACTGAAGCTTTCTTT. The chain couples TRBV10-3 to TRBJ1-1; possible D gene TRBD1, 5 bases. The length of the CDR3 is 13 residues. Trimming took off 5 bases at V and 3 bases at J, with 10 bases between the two ends. In germline, CDR1 is ENHRY, CDR2 SYGVKD.

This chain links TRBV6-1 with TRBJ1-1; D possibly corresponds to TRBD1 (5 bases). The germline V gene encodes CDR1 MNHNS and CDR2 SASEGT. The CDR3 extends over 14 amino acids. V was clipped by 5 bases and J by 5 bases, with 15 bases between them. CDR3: CASSPGPEGTEAFF. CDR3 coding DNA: TGTGCCAGCAGTCCGGGGCCAGAGGGGACTGAAGCTTTCTTT.

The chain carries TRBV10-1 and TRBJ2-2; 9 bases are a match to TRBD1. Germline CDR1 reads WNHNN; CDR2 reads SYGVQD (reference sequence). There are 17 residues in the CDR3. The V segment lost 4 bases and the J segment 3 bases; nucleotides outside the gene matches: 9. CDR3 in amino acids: CASSGKNRGRDTGELFF. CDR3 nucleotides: TGCGCCAGCAGTGGGAAAAACAGGGGGCGCGACACCGGGGAGCTGTTTTTT.

The CDR3 spells CASSDLGGRNTGELFF. CDR3 coding DNA: TGTGCCAGCAGCGACCTGGGCGGGAGGAACACCGGGGAGCTGTTTTTT. The chain is built from TRBV7-9 and TRBJ2-2; 7 positions agree with TRBD2. Per germline, CDR1 SEHNR and CDR2 FQNEAQ (reference sequence). J was trimmed by 1 base and V by 5 bases; bases with no gene match: 7. The CDR3 consists of 16 residues.

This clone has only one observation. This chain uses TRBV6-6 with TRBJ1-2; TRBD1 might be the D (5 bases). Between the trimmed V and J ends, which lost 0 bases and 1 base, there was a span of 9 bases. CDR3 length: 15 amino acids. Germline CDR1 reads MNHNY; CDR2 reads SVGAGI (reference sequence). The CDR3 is CASSYSAGNNYGYTF. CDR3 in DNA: TGTGCCAGCAGTTACTCAGCAGGGAATAACTATGGCTACACCTTC.

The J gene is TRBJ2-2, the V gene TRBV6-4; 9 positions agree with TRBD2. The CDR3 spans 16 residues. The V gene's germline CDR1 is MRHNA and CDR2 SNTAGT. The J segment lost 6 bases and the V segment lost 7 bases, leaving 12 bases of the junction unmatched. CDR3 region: CASTPGSGGEPGELFF. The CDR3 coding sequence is TGTGCCAGCACCCCCGGTAGCGGGGGTGAACCCGGGGAGCTGTTTTTT.

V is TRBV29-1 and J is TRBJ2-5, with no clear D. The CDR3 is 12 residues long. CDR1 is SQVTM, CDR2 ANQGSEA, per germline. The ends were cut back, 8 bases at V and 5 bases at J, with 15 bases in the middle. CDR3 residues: CSFRGMLETQYF. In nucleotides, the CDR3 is TGCAGCTTTCGCGGTATGTTGGAGACCCAGTACTTC. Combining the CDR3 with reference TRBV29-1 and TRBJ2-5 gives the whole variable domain SAVISQKPSRDICQRGTSLTIQCQVDSQVTMMFWYRQQPGQSLTLIATANQGSEATYESGFVIDKFPISRPNLTFSTLTVSNMSPEDSSIYLCSFRGMLETQYFGPGTRLLVL.

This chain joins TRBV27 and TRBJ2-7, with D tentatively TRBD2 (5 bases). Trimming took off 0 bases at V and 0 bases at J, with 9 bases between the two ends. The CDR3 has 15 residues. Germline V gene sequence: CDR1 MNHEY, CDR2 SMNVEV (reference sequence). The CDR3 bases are TGTGCCAGCAGTTTATCGAGGGTAGCCTCCTACGAGCAGTACTTC. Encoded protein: CASSLSRVASYEQYF.

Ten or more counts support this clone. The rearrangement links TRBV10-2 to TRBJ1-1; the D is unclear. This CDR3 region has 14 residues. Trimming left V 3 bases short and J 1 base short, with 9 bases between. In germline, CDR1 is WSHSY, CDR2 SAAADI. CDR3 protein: CASSDSGENTEAFF. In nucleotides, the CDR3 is TGCGCCAGCAGTGATAGTGGGGAGAACACTGAAGCTTTCTTT.

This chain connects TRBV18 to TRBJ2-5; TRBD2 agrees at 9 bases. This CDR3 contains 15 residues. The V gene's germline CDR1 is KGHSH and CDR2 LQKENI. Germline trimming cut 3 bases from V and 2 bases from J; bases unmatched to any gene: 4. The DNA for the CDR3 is TGTGCCAGCTCACCTTCTAGCGGGGTACAAGAGACCCAGTACTTC. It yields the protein CASSPSSGVQETQYF.

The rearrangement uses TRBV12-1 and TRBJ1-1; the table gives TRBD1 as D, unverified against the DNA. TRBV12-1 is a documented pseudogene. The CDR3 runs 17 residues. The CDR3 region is CASSHKGQGRRSTEAFF. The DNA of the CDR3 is TGTGCCAGCAGCCACAAGGGACAGGGGAGGAGGAGCACTGAAGCTTTCTTT.

CDR3 coding DNA: TGTGCCAGCAGAAGGGACATAGGGGGAAACACCATATATTTT. Amino acid sequence: CASRRDIGGNTIYF. The chain recombines TRBV9 with TRBJ1-3; TRBD1 is a possible D gene (6 bases). The V gene lost 5 bases and the J gene lost 4 bases, with 13 bases spanning the gap. Looked up from germline, CDR1 is SGDLS and CDR2 is YYNGEE. CDR3 length: 14 amino acids. The complete variable domain, with remaining parts taken from reference TRBV9 and TRBJ1-3, reads DSGVTQTPKHLITATGQRVTLRCSPRSGDLSVYWYQQSLDQGLQFLIQYYNGEERAKGNILERFSAQQFPDLHSELNLSSLELGDSALYFCASRRDIGGNTIYFGEGSWLTVV.